This T cell receptor (beta chain) was recovered during a study of OX40 agonist ivuxolimab in advanced cancers. Study background: Checkpoint inhibitors had been given previously to 40% of patients.

Per the germline V gene, CDR1 is SGHDN and CDR2 is FVKESK. This CDR3 region has 13 residues. V lost 1 base, J lost 5 bases, and 9 bases lay in between. Libraries were prepared by immunoSEQ multiplex PCR; TCRdb keeps only in-frame clonotypes and omits some of them. The table lists more than 65,000 clones, 80% to 95% of them singletons, with 0.8% to 1.2% in the top ten. The receptor comes from an adult with an advanced solid tumor such as melanoma, head and neck, liver or kidney cancer. The chain has TRBV14 and TRBJ2-7; D unclear. Sample: CD4+ or CD8+ T cells sorted from blood, taken in a trial of the OX40 agonist ivuxolimab. The CDR3 is CASSQVLGNEQYF. CDR3 sequence (DNA): TGTGCCAGCAGCCAAGTATTGGGGAACGAGCAGTACTTC.